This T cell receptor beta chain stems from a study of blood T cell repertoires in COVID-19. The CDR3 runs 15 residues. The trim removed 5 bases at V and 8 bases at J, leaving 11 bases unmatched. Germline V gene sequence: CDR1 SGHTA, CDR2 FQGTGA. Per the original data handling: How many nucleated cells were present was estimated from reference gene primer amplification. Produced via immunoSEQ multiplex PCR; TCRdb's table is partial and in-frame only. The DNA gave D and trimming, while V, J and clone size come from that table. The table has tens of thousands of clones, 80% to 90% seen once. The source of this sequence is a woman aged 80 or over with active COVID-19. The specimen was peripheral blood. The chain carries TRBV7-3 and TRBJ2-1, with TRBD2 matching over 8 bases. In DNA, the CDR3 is TGTGCCAGCAGCATAAGGACTAGCTGGGGGGATGAGCAGTTCTTC. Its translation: CASSIRTSWGDEQFF.